This TCR beta chain was profiled in a study of T-cell memory formation after mild COVID-19. Looking at the study overall: In these data, TCR clusters were largely donor specific.

TCRdb processed the 5' RACE reads anew with MiXCR; each CDR3 protein has one entry. Among about 560,000 distinct CDR3 sequences listed, about a fifth were seen once. This clonotype has a handful of counts. Germline trimming cut 3 bases from V and 6 bases from J; bases unmatched to any gene: 7. This CDR3 comprises 14 residues. Germline CDR1 reads SGHVS; CDR2 reads FNYEAQ. The source is an adult woman who had mild COVID-19 (a few samples of this study predate the infection). Cell type and time point are not known. The sequencing sample was made of PBMCs or a T cell subset sorted from them (not recorded which). V usage is TRBV7-6 and J usage is TRBJ2-5; 7 bases are a match to TRBD2. CDR3 in amino acids: CASSFGGGPQTQYF. Here the CDR3 DNA reads TGTGCCAGCAGCTTTGGGGGAGGGCCTCAGACCCAGTACTTC.